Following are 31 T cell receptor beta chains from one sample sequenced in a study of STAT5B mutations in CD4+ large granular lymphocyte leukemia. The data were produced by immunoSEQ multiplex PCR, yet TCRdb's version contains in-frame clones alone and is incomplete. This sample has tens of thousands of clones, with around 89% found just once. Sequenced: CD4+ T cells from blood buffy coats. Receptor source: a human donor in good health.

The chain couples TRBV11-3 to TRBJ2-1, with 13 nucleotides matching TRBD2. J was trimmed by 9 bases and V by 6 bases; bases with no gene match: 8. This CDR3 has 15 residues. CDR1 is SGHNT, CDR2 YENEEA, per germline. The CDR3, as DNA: TGTGCCAGCAGTCTCGGGACTAGCGGGATCTCTGAGCAGTTCTTC. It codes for CASSLGTSGISEQFF.

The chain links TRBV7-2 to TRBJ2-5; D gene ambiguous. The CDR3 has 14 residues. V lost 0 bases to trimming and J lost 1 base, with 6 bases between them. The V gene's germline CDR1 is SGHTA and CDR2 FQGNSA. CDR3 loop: CASSLARTQETQYF. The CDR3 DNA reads TGTGCCAGCAGCTTAGCACGGACCCAAGAGACCCAGTACTTC.

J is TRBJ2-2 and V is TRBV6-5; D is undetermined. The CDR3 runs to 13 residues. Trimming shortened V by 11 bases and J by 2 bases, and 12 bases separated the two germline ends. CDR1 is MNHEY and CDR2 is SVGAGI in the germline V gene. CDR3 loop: CAAENKNTGELFF. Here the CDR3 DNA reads TGTGCCGCCGAAAACAAAAACACCGGGGAGCTGTTTTTT.

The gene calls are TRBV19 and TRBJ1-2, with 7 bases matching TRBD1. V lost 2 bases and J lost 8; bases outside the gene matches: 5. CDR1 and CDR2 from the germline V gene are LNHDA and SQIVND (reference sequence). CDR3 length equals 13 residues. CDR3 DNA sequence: TGTGCCAGTAGTATAAGAGGGGGCGGAGGCTACACCTTC. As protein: CASSIRGGGGYTF.

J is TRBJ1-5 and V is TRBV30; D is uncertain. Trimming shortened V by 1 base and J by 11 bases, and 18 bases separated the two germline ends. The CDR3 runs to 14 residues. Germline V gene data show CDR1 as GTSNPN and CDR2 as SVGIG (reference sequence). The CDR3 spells CAWSGTPEYGAQHF. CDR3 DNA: TGTGCCTGGAGTGGAACACCCGAGTACGGAGCCCAGCATTTT.

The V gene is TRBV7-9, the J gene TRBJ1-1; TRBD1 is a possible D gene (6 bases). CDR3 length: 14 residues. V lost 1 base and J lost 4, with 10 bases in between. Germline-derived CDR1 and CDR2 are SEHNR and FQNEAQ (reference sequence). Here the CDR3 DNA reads TGTGCCAGCAGCTTAGAGGGGGGGTTCACTGAAGCTTTCTTT. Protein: CASSLEGGFTEAFF.

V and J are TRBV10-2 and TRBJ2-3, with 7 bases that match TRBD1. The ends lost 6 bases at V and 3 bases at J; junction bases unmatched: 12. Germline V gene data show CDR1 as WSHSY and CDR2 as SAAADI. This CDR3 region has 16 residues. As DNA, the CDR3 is TGCGCCAGCAGCGGTCAACAGGGGTCGTGGACAGATACGCAGTATTTT. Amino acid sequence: CASSGQQGSWTDTQYF.

The DNA of the CDR3 is TGTGCCAGCAGTTACTCCCCGGACAGGGGTTCACCCCTCCACTTT. Encoded protein: CASSYSPDRGSPLHF. The gene calls are TRBV6-5 and TRBJ1-6, with TRBD1 identical over 9 bases. Germline V lookup: CDR1 MNHEY, CDR2 SVGAGI. There are 15 residues in the CDR3. Trimming at V came to 0 bases and at J to 9 bases, leaving 3 bases not matched to a gene.

CDR3 loop: CSGSPGQGLATQYF. The CDR3 DNA reads TGCAGCGGTTCCCCGGGACAGGGGCTTGCTACGCAGTATTTT. The chain carries TRBV29-1 and TRBJ2-3; 10 nucleotides align to TRBD1. V dropped 7 bases and J dropped 8; count of bases not matched to a gene: 12. In germline, CDR1 is SQVTM, CDR2 ANQGSEA. The CDR3 loop spans 14 amino acids.

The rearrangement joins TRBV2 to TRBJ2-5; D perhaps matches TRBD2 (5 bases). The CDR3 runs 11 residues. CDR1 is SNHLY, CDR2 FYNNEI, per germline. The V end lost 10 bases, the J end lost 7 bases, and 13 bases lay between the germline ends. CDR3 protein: CAIAGRGTQYF. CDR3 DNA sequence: TGTGCCATCGCCGGCCGGGGGACCCAGTACTTC.

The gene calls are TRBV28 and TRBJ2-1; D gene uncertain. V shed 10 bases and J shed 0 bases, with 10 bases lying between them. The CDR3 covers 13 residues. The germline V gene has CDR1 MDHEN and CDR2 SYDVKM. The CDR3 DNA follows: TGTGCCACCTCGAGGAGCTCCTACAATGAGCAGTTCTTC. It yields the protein CATSRSSYNEQFF.

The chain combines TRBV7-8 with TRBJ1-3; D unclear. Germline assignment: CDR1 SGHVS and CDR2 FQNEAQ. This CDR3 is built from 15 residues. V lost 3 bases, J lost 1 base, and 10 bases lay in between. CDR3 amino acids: CASSFIDGSGNTIYF. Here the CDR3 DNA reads TGTGCCAGCAGCTTTATTGACGGATCTGGAAACACCATATATTTT.

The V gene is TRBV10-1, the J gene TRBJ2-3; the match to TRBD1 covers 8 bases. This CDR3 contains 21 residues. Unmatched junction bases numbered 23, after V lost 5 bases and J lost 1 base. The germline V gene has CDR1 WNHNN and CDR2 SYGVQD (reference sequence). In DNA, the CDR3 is TGCGCCAGCAGTCTGGTACGGCCGAGACAGGGGACGTCTTCGGGCACAGATACGCAGTATTTT. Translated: CASSLVRPRQGTSSGTDTQYF.

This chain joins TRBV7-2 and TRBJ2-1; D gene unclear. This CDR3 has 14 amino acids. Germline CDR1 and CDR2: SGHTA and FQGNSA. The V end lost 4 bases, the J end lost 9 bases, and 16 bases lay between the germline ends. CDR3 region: CASSYSMASGEQFF. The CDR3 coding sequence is TGTGCCAGCAGCTACTCGATGGCCAGTGGTGAGCAGTTCTTC. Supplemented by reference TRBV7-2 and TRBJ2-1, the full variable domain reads GAGVSQSPSNKVTEKGKDVELRCDPISGHTALYWYRQSLGQGLEFLIYFQGNSAPDKSGLPSDRFSAERTGGSVSTLTIQRTQQEDSAVYLCASSYSMASGEQFFGPGTRLTVL.

The CDR3 DNA sequence: TGTGCCAGCAGTTTAAGGACGGCGGGAATCTACAATGAGCAGTTCTTC. Protein: CASSLRTAGIYNEQFF. The chain couples TRBV6-5 to TRBJ2-1; weak D call: TRBD2 (6 bases). This CDR3 is built from 16 residues. V lost 4 bases and J lost 3, with 16 bases in between. The germline CDR1 and CDR2 sequences are MNHEY and SVGAGI.

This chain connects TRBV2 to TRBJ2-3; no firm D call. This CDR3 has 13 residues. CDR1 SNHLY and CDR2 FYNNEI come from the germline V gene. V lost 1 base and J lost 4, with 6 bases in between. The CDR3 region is CASSEVRADTQYF. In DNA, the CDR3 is TGTGCCAGCAGTGAAGTAAGGGCAGATACGCAGTATTTT.

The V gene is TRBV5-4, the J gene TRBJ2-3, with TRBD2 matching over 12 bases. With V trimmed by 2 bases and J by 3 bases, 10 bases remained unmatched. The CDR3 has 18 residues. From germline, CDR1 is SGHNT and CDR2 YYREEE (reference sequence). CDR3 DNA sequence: TGTGCCAGCAGCTTAAAGCTAGCGGGAGGGCCCGGGACAGATACGCAGTATTTT. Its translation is CASSLKLAGGPGTDTQYF.

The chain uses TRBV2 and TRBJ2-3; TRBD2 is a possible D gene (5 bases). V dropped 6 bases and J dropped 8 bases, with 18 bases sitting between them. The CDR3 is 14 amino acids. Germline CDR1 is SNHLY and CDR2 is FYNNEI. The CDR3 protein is CASREAPRGGTQYF. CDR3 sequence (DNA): TGTGCCAGCAGGGAGGCCCCGCGAGGTGGTACGCAGTATTTT. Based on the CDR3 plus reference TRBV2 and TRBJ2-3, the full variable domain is EPEVTQTPSHQVTQMGQEVILRCVPISNHLYFYWYRQILGQKVEFLVSFYNNEISEKSEIFDDQFSVERPDGSNFTLKIRSTKLEDSAMYFCASREAPRGGTQYFGPGTRLTVL.

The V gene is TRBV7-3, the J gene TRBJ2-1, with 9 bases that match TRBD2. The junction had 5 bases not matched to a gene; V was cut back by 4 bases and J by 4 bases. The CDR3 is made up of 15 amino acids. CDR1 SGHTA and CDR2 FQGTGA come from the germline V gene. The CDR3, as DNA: TGTGCCAGCAGCTGGGGGACTAGCAATTACAATGAGCAGTTCTTC. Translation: CASSWGTSNYNEQFF.

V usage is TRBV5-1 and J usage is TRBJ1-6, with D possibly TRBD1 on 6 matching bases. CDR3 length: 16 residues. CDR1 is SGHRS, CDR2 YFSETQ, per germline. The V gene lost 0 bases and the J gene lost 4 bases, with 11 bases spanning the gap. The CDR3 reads CASSLVGGSYNSPLHF. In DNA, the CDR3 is TGCGCCAGCAGCTTGGTAGGGGGTTCTTATAATTCACCCCTCCACTTT.

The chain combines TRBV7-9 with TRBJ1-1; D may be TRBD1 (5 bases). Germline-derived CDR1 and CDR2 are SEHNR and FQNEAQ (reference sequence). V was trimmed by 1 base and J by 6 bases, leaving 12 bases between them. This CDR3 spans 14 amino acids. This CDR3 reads CASSLGSGIAEAFF. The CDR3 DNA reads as TGTGCCAGCAGCTTAGGGTCAGGGATCGCTGAAGCTTTCTTT.

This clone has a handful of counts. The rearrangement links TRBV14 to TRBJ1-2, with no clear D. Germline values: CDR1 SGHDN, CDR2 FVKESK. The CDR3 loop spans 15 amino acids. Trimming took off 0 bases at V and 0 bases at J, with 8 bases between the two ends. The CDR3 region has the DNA TGTGCCAGCAGCCAAGATTGGGAATCTAACTATGGCTACACCTTC. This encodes CASSQDWESNYGYTF.

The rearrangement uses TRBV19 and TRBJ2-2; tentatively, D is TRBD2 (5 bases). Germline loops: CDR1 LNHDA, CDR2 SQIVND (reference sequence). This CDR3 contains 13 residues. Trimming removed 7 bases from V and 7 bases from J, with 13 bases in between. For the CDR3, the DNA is TGTGCCAGTAATTTCCGGGGAATCGGGGAGCTGTTTTTT. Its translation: CASNFRGIGELFF.

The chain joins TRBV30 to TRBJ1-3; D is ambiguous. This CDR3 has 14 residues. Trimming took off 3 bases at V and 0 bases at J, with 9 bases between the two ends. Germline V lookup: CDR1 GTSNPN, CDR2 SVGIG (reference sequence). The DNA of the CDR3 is TGTGCCTGGAGATTACAGTTCTCTGGAAACACCATATATTTT. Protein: CAWRLQFSGNTIYF.

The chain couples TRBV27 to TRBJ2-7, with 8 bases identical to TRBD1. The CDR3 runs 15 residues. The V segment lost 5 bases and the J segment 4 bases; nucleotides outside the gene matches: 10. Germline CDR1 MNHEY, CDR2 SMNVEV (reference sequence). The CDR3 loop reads CASSPNRGTGYEQYF. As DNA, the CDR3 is TGTGCCAGCAGTCCCAACCGCGGGACAGGTTACGAGCAGTACTTC.

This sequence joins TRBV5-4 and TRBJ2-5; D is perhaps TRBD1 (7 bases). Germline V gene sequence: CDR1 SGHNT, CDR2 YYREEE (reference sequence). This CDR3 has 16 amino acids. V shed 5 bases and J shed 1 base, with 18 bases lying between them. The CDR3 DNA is TGTGCCAGCAGTAGCGCAGGGGGGACCCCCCAAGAGACCCAGTACTTC. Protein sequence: CASSSAGGTPQETQYF.

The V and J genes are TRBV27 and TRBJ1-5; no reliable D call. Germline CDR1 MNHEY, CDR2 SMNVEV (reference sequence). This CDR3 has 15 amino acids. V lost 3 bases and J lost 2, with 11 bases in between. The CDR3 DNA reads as TGTGCCAGCAGTTTCATGGGGTTTGGCAATCAGCCCCAGCATTTT. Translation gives CASSFMGFGNQPQHF.

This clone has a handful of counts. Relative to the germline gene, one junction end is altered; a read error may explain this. The CDR3 nucleotides are TGTGCTAGCAGCTCGGGGGAGACCCAGTACTTC. Its translation: CASSSGETQYF. The J gene is TRBJ2-5, the V gene TRBV7-7; possible D gene TRBD2, 5 bases. Germline V gene sequence: CDR1 SSHAT, CDR2 FNYEAQ (reference sequence). This CDR3 contains 11 residues. Complete variable domain (other parts from reference TRBV7-7 and TRBJ2-5): GAGVSQSPRYKVTKRGQDVTLRCDPISSHATLYWYQQALGQGPEFLTYFNYEAQPDKSGLPSDRFSAERPEGSISTLTIQRTEQRDSAMYRCASSSGETQYFGPGTRLLVL.

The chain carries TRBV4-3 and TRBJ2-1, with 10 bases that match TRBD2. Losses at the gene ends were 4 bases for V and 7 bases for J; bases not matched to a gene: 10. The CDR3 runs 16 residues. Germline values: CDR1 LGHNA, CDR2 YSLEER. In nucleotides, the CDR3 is TGCGCCAGCAGCCTCAGCCTAGCGGGAGTACGGAATGAGCAGTTCTTC. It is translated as CASSLSLAGVRNEQFF.

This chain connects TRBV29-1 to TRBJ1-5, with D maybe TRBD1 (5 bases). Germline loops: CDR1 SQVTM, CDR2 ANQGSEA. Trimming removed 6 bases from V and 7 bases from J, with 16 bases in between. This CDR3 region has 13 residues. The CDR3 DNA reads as TGCAGCGTCATAACAGGATTTGAGCAGCCCCAGCATTTT. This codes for CSVITGFEQPQHF.

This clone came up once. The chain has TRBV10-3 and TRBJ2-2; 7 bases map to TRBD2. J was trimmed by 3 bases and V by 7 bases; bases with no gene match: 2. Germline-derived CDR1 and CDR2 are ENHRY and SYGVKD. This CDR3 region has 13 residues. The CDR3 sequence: CAITGGYTGELFF. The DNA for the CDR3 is TGTGCCATCACCGGGGGGTACACCGGGGAGCTGTTTTTT.